The table lists the clone carrying this T cell receptor beta chain with a few counts. Its antigen is undetermined. V was pared by 6 bases and J by 2 bases, with 10 bases between. The CDR3 has 12 residues. Germline CDR1 GTSNPN, CDR2 SVGIG (reference sequence). The Oncomine TCR Beta short-read assay was applied to DNA of cultured CD4+ T cells. Extraction of genomic DNA was performed on cultured CD4+ T cells. TCRdb recomputed calls from the PCR reads with MiXCR, one row per CDR3 protein. The sample holds approximately 12,000 distinct CDR3 sequences, roughly 51% seen once. This sample was taken from a study of vaccination and CD4 T cells after COVID-19. Study background: The cells were exposed to overlapping spike peptides originating from SARS-CoV-2, HCoV-NL63, HCoV-OC43 and HCoV-229E for stimulation.

Treatment of the sample: approximately 11-day PBMC culture with coronavirus spike peptide pools or control peptides (ViraFEST assay). Each well held more than 1.5 million PBMCs in IL-2 (roughly 10 IU/ml) medium with roughly 9.2 ug/ml peptide pools. The TCR was taken from a human donor who had recovered from COVID-19. The sequencing sample was made of CD4+ T cells from blood, cultured in vitro. The chain combines TRBV30 with TRBJ1-1; D not resolved. The CDR3 sequence: CACLEVNTEAFF. The CDR3 nucleotides read TGTGCCTGTCTGGAGGTAAACACTGAAGCTTTCTTT.